Sequencing of this TCR beta chain was carried out in a study of cytomegalovirus exposure and HLA in healthy donors. The PCR had 60 Vbeta and 13 Jbeta primers. The data were produced by immunoSEQ multiplex PCR, yet TCRdb's version contains in-frame clones alone and is incomplete. The specimen's table records about 200,000 clones. This CDR3 spans 16 amino acids. The germline V and J ends were trimmed by 0 bases and 7 bases, with 13 bases remaining between them. The germline V gene encodes CDR1 LGHNA and CDR2 YSLEER. The J gene is TRBJ1-6, the V gene TRBV4-3; D may be TRBD1 (6 bases). The source of this sequence is a man aged 25 to 45 in good health and CMV-seronegative. Material for sequencing was PBMCs. CDR3 in amino acids: CASSQESHRANSPLHF. CDR3 nucleotides: TGCGCCAGCAGCCAAGAATCTCACAGGGCCAATTCACCCCTCCACTTT.